Shown below are 22 T cell receptor beta chains from a single sample sequenced in a study of control samples from healthy donors and cancer patients. Profiling relied on immunoSEQ multiplex PCR, and the TCRdb table lists in-frame clones only, not all of them. The table records around 140,000 clones, 93% of them present only once. The sample was blood. All receptors derive from a man aged 18 to 30 in good health.

The J gene is TRBJ2-1, the V gene TRBV6-5; 7 bases line up with TRBD1. Per the germline V gene, CDR1 is MNHEY and CDR2 is SVGAGI. The CDR3 consists of 13 residues. Trimming removed 7 bases from V and 6 bases from J; junction bases left unmatched: 6. This chain's CDR3 is CASKTPGGNEQFF. CDR3 DNA: TGTGCCAGCAAAACCCCAGGGGGCAATGAGCAGTTCTTC.

This chain joins TRBV15 and TRBJ1-1; maybe TRBD1 (5 bases). In germline, CDR1 is LNHNV, CDR2 YYDKDF (reference sequence). Trimming removed 4 bases from V and 0 bases from J, with 18 bases in between. This CDR3 region has 17 residues. This CDR3 reads CATSKSGTTRLNTEAFF. In DNA form, the CDR3 reads TGTGCCACCAGCAAAAGTGGGACGACCAGGTTGAACACTGAAGCTTTCTTT. The full variable domain, completed using reference TRBV15 and TRBJ1-1, is DAMVIQNPRYQVTQFGKPVTLSCSQTLNHNVMYWYQQKSSQAPKLLFHYYDKDFNNEADTPDNFQSRRPNTSFCFLDIRSPGLGDTAMYLCATSKSGTTRLNTEAFFGQGTRLTVV.

The CDR3 protein is CATLFGSTHEKLFF. The CDR3, as DNA: TGTGCCACCTTATTCGGGAGTACTCATGAAAAACTGTTTTTT. J is TRBJ1-4 and V is TRBV6-6, with D unclear. The CDR3 spans 14 residues. Germline values: CDR1 MNHNY, CDR2 SVGAGI (reference sequence). Between the trimmed V and J ends, which lost 10 bases and 6 bases, there was a span of 18 bases.

The chain uses TRBV6-1 and TRBJ2-1; D might be TRBD1 or TRBD2, each matching 5 bases. The germline CDR1 and CDR2 sequences are MNHNS and SASEGT. CDR3 size: 17 residues. The V gene lost 3 bases and the J gene lost 4 bases, with 19 bases spanning the gap. The DNA of the CDR3 is TGTGCCAGCAGTGAGGGATGGTTAGGGACCGAGTACAATGAGCAGTTCTTC. It specifies CASSEGWLGTEYNEQFF.

V is TRBV4-2 and J is TRBJ2-3, with 7 bases identical to TRBD2. The junction had 7 bases not matched to a gene; V was cut back by 4 bases and J by 0 bases. From germline, CDR1 is LGHNA and CDR2 YNFKEQ. This CDR3 region has 16 residues. The CDR3 bases are TGTGCCAGCAGCCTAAGGGAGGGGACTAGCACAGATACGCAGTATTTT. This codes for CASSLREGTSTDTQYF.

The rearrangement links TRBV28 to TRBJ2-3; D unresolved. The CDR3 is 15 amino acids. Germline CDR1 and CDR2: MDHEN and SYDVKM. V dropped 4 bases and J dropped 4 bases, with 15 bases sitting between them. Written as DNA, the CDR3 is TGTGCCAGCAGTTCTCATATCTCTCGGGCAGATACGCAGTATTTT. Protein sequence: CASSSHISRADTQYF.

This chain links TRBV4-1 with TRBJ1-3; D gene uncertain. Germline CDR1 MGHRA, CDR2 YSYEKL. The V and J ends lost 2 bases and 0 bases respectively, with 14 bases between them. The CDR3 is 17 residues long. The CDR3 loop reads CASSQLGDWISGNTIYF. In nucleotides, the CDR3 is TGCGCCAGCAGCCAACTTGGGGATTGGATCTCTGGAAACACCATATATTTT.

This chain uses TRBV5-4 with TRBJ2-2; TRBD1 might be the D (6 bases). This CDR3 is built from 14 residues. CDR1 is SGHNT, CDR2 YYREEE, per germline (reference sequence). V lost 2 bases and J lost 6, with 11 bases in between. CDR3 coding DNA: TGTGCCAGCAGCTTTCAGGGGCGGGCCGGGGAGCTGTTTTTT. Protein sequence: CASSFQGRAGELFF.

Comment on this clone: Other DNA sequences within the sample encode an identical CDR3. The chain couples TRBV27 to TRBJ1-5; D not resolved. CDR3 size: 14 residues. V was shortened by 3 bases and J by 2 bases, with 8 bases between the two germline ends. Germline V lookup: CDR1 MNHEY, CDR2 SMNVEV (reference sequence). This CDR3 is CASSFGRGNQPQHF. The CDR3 DNA follows: TGTGCCAGCAGTTTTGGGCGAGGCAATCAGCCCCAGCATTTT.

The chain combines TRBV4-3 with TRBJ2-7; tentative D call: TRBD2 (6 bases). V was trimmed by 2 bases and J by 2 bases, leaving 13 bases between them. CDR3 length: 15 residues. In germline, CDR1 is LGHNA, CDR2 YSLEER. CDR3 in amino acids: CASSQTSGLTYEQYF. Here the CDR3 DNA reads TGCGCCAGCAGCCAAACCTCGGGACTTACCTACGAGCAGTACTTC.

The rearrangement joins TRBV30 to TRBJ2-2; D may be TRBD2 (5 bases). The germline V and J ends were trimmed by 0 bases and 6 bases, with 17 bases remaining between them. The V gene's germline CDR1 is GTSNPN and CDR2 SVGIG (reference sequence). The CDR3 length is 16 residues. Here the CDR3 reads CAWSVGEWEGAGELFF. The DNA for the CDR3 is TGTGCCTGGAGTGTCGGGGAATGGGAAGGCGCCGGGGAGCTGTTTTTT.

The chain carries TRBV5-1 and TRBJ2-6; TRBD1 matches 12 bases. Germline V gene sequence: CDR1 SGHRS, CDR2 YFSETQ. The CDR3 spans 20 residues. The V and J ends lost 1 base and 3 bases, in that order; junction bases with no gene match: 11. CDR3: CASSLMVSGQGASGANVLTF. The CDR3 DNA is TGCGCCAGCAGCTTGATGGTGTCGGGACAGGGGGCGAGTGGGGCCAACGTCCTGACTTTC. Full variable domain (outside the CDR3, taken from reference TRBV5-1 and TRBJ2-6): KAGVTQTPRYLIKTRGQQVTLSCSPISGHRSVSWYQQTPGQGLQFLFEYFSETQRNKGNFPGRFSGRQFSNSRSEMNVSTLELGDSALYLCASSLMVSGQGASGANVLTFGAGSRLTVL.

J is TRBJ2-1 and V is TRBV19; D is ambiguous. The CDR3 spans 12 residues. The V and J ends lost 3 bases and 7 bases respectively, with 7 bases between them. CDR1 LNHDA and CDR2 SQIVND come from the germline V gene (reference sequence). The CDR3 DNA follows: TGTGCCAGTAGTATCTCAAGAAATGAGCAGTTCTTC. Encoded protein: CASSISRNEQFF.

The table lists this clone with a count of one. The chain is built from TRBV15 and TRBJ1-5; 7 positions agree with TRBD1. The CDR3 extends over 14 amino acids. With V trimmed by 6 bases and J by 7 bases, 9 bases remained unmatched. Germline loops: CDR1 LNHNV, CDR2 YYDKDF (reference sequence). DNA of the CDR3: TGTGCCACCAGGTTACAGGGGAGAGGCCAGCCCCAGCATTTT. The encoded protein is CATRLQGRGQPQHF.

The V gene is TRBV19, the J gene TRBJ1-2, with D maybe TRBD1 (6 bases). The CDR3 runs 11 residues. Trimming shortened V by 8 bases and J by 8 bases, and 12 bases separated the two germline ends. Per germline, CDR1 LNHDA and CDR2 SQIVND (reference sequence). The DNA for the CDR3 is TGTGCCAGTTCAGGGGTTGGGGGCTACACCTTC. Its protein product is CASSGVGGYTF.

This clone was counted a single time. No DNA is shown, since the ends of the CDR3 on it are uncertain; the CDR3 is the one TCRdb lists. The V and J genes are TRBV27 and TRBJ1-2. CDR1 and CDR2 from the germline V gene are MNHEY and SMNVEV (reference sequence). Ends included, the CDR3 has 14 residues. The CDR3: CASSLSVGPGGYTF.

The count of this clone is one. This chain uses TRBV19 with TRBJ2-7; TRBD1 is a possible D gene (5 bases). Per the germline V gene, CDR1 is LNHDA and CDR2 is SQIVND (reference sequence). V lost 7 bases to trimming and J lost 1 base, with 8 bases between them. The CDR3 runs to 12 residues. CDR3 sequence reads: CASKQGSYEQYF. The CDR3 coding sequence is TGTGCCAGTAAGCAGGGATCCTACGAGCAGTACTTC.

V gene TRBV9 combines with J gene TRBJ1-4; D might be TRBD1 (6 bases). The germline V and J ends were trimmed by 3 bases and 5 bases, with 14 bases remaining between them. The CDR3 is made up of 15 amino acids. CDR1 is SGDLS and CDR2 is YYNGEE in the germline V gene. The CDR3 sequence: CASSASGHLNEKLFF. The CDR3 nucleotides read TGTGCCAGCAGCGCGTCGGGACACCTCAATGAAAAACTGTTTTTT.

The genes are TRBV5-1 and TRBJ2-2, with TRBD2 matching over 7 bases. CDR3 length equals 13 residues. Germline V gene data show CDR1 as SGHRS and CDR2 as YFSETQ. Trimming took 4 bases from V and 5 from J; bases not matched to a gene: 2. CDR3 loop: CASSPSGTGELFF. DNA of the CDR3: TGCGCCAGCAGCCCTAGCGGAACCGGGGAGCTGTTTTTT.

This clone was counted only a few times. The chain recombines TRBV29-1 with TRBJ2-7; TRBD1 is a possible D gene (7 bases). V was shortened by 7 bases and J by 3 bases, with 16 bases between the two germline ends. The CDR3 spans 13 residues. Germline-derived CDR1 and CDR2 are SQVTM and ANQGSEA. The CDR3 coding sequence is TGCAGCGCTCGTACAGGGGAGGACTACGAGCAGTACTTC. As protein: CSARTGEDYEQYF.

The gene calls are TRBV4-3 and TRBJ1-4, with TRBD1 matching over 7 bases. The CDR3 runs to 16 residues. Losses at the gene ends were 0 bases for V and 8 bases for J; bases not matched to a gene: 9. Germline assignment: CDR1 LGHNA and CDR2 YSLEER. The CDR3, as DNA: TGCGCCAGCAGCCAAGATATGGGGACAGAAGAGGAAAAACTGTTTTTT. Translated, it gives CASSQDMGTEEEKLFF.

Concerning this clone: A read error may produce the germline difference seen at one junction end. The rearrangement uses TRBV30 and TRBJ2-5; D gene unclear. The CDR3 covers 10 residues. In germline, CDR1 is GTSNPN, CDR2 SVGIG (reference sequence). This CDR3 reads CAWSVIGANF. The CDR3 DNA reads as TGTGCCTGGAGTGTGATTGGAGCGAACTTC.